Listed below are T cell receptor beta chains from one sample, sequenced in a study of T cell responses to AZD1222 COVID-19 vaccine. The assay was immunoSEQ multiplex PCR, and TCRdb's table has in-frame clones only and misses some. The sample lists approximately 76,000 clones, roughly four fifths occurring once. Sequences were derived from peripheral blood, sampled on day 0 of AZD1222 vaccination. The receptors derive from an adult in good health. Each CDR3 is given with its conserved first and last residue.

CDR3aa: CASSPDRNYGYTF
v_gene: TRBV2
j_gene: TRBJ1-2

CDR3aa: CASSFGVRAVISGANVLTF
v_gene: TRBV7-2
j_gene: TRBJ2-6

CDR3aa: CASIRQGYGSEAFF
v_gene: TRBV27
j_gene: TRBJ1-1

CDR3aa: CASSQDRQGLSYEQYF
v_gene: TRBV4-3
j_gene: TRBJ2-7

CDR3aa: CASSVEGQGAEAFF
v_gene: TRBV9
j_gene: TRBJ1-1

CDR3aa: CSATGNTEAFF
v_gene: TRBV20-1
j_gene: TRBJ1-1

CDR3aa: CASSRNAGQGRPDTQYF
v_gene: TRBV5-1
j_gene: TRBJ2-3

CDR3aa: CASSFTSGLSSSGNTIYF
v_gene: TRBV5-1
j_gene: TRBJ1-3

CDR3aa: CASSPKTGGGNSPLHF
v_gene: TRBV7-8
j_gene: TRBJ1-6

CDR3aa: CASSGTGGGYGYTF
v_gene: TRBV27
j_gene: TRBJ1-2